This T cell receptor beta chain derives from a study of blood T cell repertoires in COVID-19. The germline V and J ends were trimmed by 5 bases and 3 bases, with 10 bases remaining between them. Germline CDR1 and CDR2: MNHEY and SVGAGI. The CDR3 is made up of 13 amino acids. Repertoires were generated with immunoSEQ multiplex PCR, while TCRdb's copy carries only in-frame clones and drops some. The profile covers about 120,000 clones, with 82% appearing a single time and about 12% taken by the ten largest. The sample was peripheral blood. This chain joins TRBV6-5 and TRBJ1-1; tentatively, D is TRBD1 (5 bases). This TCR derives from a human donor in a cohort sampled during active COVID-19. The CDR3 loop reads CASSRIQDTEAFF. For the CDR3, the DNA is TGTGCCAGCAGTAGGATACAGGACACTGAAGCTTTCTTT.